Here is one T cell receptor beta chain with its context. Its antigen specificity is not known. Base-call qualities are not available, and no considerably larger clone is one nucleotide away. Libraries were constructed by 5' RACE. The listed sequencing device is Illumina HiSeq 2500. The second PCR ran for about 6 to 12 cycles and used a J-beta primer mix along with a sample-barcoded 5' primer. Each TCR beta cDNA molecule received a unique molecular identifier from a template-switch 5' adaptor carrying 12 random nucleotides. Each sample yielded at least 3 million CDR3-containing paired-end reads. All of the RNA was converted into first-strand cDNA using the Mint cDNA synthesis kit, with a TRBC-specific oligonucleotide serving as the primer. Following uracil-DNA glycosylase treatment, a first 18-cycle PCR with universal primers M1SS and BC2_uni_R was performed on all cDNA. As for how the authors treated the data: Normalization of each sample was performed by random selection of 1 million high-quality reads, each carrying a distinct molecular identifier. Reads sharing molecular identifiers were discarded rather than binned into consensus sequences. MiTCR, run with a Q25 quality threshold and the strictest error-elimination algorithm, handled CDR3 identification, clonotype clustering and error correction. A nonparametric unseen species model with Euler transformation was used to estimate lower-bound total TCR beta diversity. Through fastp at Q25 and MiXCR, TCRdb rebuilt clones from the public reads, retaining in-frame beta chains. Every entry covers one CDR3 protein and lists the most common genes and DNA from its rows. TCRdb assigned the V and J calls; the authors' analysis was not used. The sample data list about 830,000 distinct CDR3 sequences, and around 62% of these were observed just once. The top ten hold 25% to 30% of the sample.

This entry is derived from a study of blood T cells in healthy people across ages (dated by TCRdb to between 2014 and 2016). Looking at the study overall: In model experiments, template switching captured roughly one uniquely barcoded TCR beta cDNA molecule for every two T cells. Two additional independent replicas of 1 million unique cDNA reads from the same blood draw were analyzed for two donors (one aged 18 to 30 and one aged 80 or older). To track age-related changes in TCR beta repertoire diversity, the study relied on deep sequencing normalized with unique cDNA molecular identifiers. To avoid experimental bias, donors of different ages were spread randomly across the sequencing lanes. The donors were split into four age groups: young (average roughly 15 years), middle-aged (roughly 39), aged (62) and long-lived (about 74).

Here is what the overall study found, with its caveats: Observed TCR beta diversity per million T cells fell roughly linearly with age, and a significant reduction was already apparent by age approximately 41. Compared with the aged group, more naive CD4+ T cells, fewer expanded clones and increased TCR diversity were shown by the long-lived group, suggesting age selection. Since profiling was done on bulk unsorted PBMCs, naive and antigen-experienced compartments could not be conclusively compared. The percentage of naive T cells measured by flow cytometry correlated strongly with observed TCR beta diversity. Because the CMV infection status of the donors was unknown, age-related changes in expanded clonotypes may potentially have been confounded. Estimates of total diversity based on one million sequenced T cells were considered lower bounds and underestimates.

According to the germline V gene, CDR1 reads SGHAT and CDR2 reads FQNNGV. From its cysteine to its phenylalanine, the CDR3 spans 16 amino acids. The DNA shown is the 48-base CDR3, in frame from base 1. Relative to germline, V is missing 6 bases and J is missing 4 bases, with 10 bases of the junction outside any gene match. The donors were 40 or so Caucasian individuals from Russia, aged roughly 6 to 90 years, who were systemically healthy. Ten milliliters of peripheral blood were drawn from each donor into EDTA-treated Vacutainer tubes. Ficoll-Paque density-gradient centrifugation was used to isolate PBMCs, with at least 7 million per sample. Trizol reagent was used to extract total RNA from the PBMCs, yielding at least 6 micrograms per sample. Naive CD45RAhigh/CD27high T cell percentages were measured by flow cytometry on a PBMC aliquot from every donor.

The V and J genes are TRBV11-2 and TRBJ2-3; 10 bases in between match TRBD1. The clonotype originates from a man younger than 40 in good health. The specimen sequenced was blood. The CDR3 protein: CASRPSGQGIPDTQYF. The DNA sequence is given as TGTGCCAGCAGACCCTCGGGACAGGGGATCCCAGATACGCAGTATTTT.